Listed below are T cell receptor beta chains from one sample, sequenced in a study of shared clonotypes between healthy human individuals. Assay: immunoSEQ multiplex PCR; the TCRdb copy retains only in-frame clones and omits some. This repertoire shows approximately 2.4 million clones, approximately 96% found once; its top ten account for approximately 0.13%. The sequencing input was naive CD4+ T cells sorted from blood. Receptors originate from a man in his late teens or twenties in good health. Both conserved end residues are trimmed from each CDR3.

TRBV5-1	TRBJ2-2	ASSLVPGANTGELF
TRBV18	TRBJ2-1	ASSPTSGMGGNEQF
TRBV18	TRBJ2-7	ASSPRTGSPYEQY
TRBV6-1	TRBJ1-1	ASKEFSEAF
TRBV4-3	TRBJ2-1	ASSQDSGIHNEQF
TRBV11-2	TRBJ1-1	ASSLTENTEAF
TRBV5-1	TRBJ2-5	ASSLALRGTETQY
TRBV11-2	TRBJ2-5	ASSRQGMAQY
TRBV29-1	TRBJ2-6	SVAQGGANVLT
TRBV28	TRBJ2-7	ASGTGGNYEQY
TRBV10-3	TRBJ2-1	AISWTSGEVNEQF
TRBV28	TRBJ2-1	ASSLQGMVAKEQF
TRBV10-3	TRBJ2-2	AIRREGANTGELF
TRBV20-1	TRBJ1-1	SASGGAAF